The 3 T cell receptor beta chains given below trace back to one sample, sequenced in a study of cytomegalovirus exposure and HLA in healthy donors. Use of 60 Vbeta and 13 Jbeta primers characterized the PCR. The method was immunoSEQ multiplex PCR; TCRdb's version includes in-frame clones alone and lacks a portion of them. The repertoire has 150,000 to 200,000 clones, approximately 81% of them found once; the top ten carry about 1.9%. Material: PBMCs. The receptors derive from a woman aged 18-29 years in good health and CMV-seropositive.

Note on this clone: At one end, the junction sequence differs from germline, possibly due to a read error. The CDR3 is CASSPTALNTEASF. The CDR3 DNA reads TGTGCCAGCAGCCCGACAGCTCTGAACACTGAAGCTTCCTTT. V gene TRBV4-2 combines with J gene TRBJ1-1; D is perhaps TRBD1 (5 bases). From germline, CDR1 is LGHNA and CDR2 YNFKEQ. This CDR3 is built from 14 residues.

This rearrangement joins TRBV7-2 to TRBJ2-2; D gene unclear. Germline values: CDR1 SGHTA, CDR2 FQGNSA. V was shortened by 4 bases and J by 7 bases, with 13 bases between the two germline ends. This CDR3 spans 14 amino acids. This CDR3 reads CASSSAYNFGELFF. As DNA, the CDR3 is TGTGCCAGCAGCTCCGCCTATAATTTCGGGGAGCTGTTTTTT.

As regards this clone: The junction departs from the called germline gene at one end, perhaps through a read error. This chain joins TRBV7-9 and TRBJ1-6; 10 nucleotides match TRBD1. Germline CDR1 and CDR2: SEHNR and FQNEAQ (reference sequence). This CDR3 has 15 residues. The CDR3 region is CSSSGQGVLTSPLHF. DNA of the CDR3: TGTTCCAGCAGCGGACAGGGGGTTTTAACGTCACCCCTCCACTTT.